This T cell receptor (beta chain) came from a study of PD-L1 blockade in urothelial cancer. Germline-derived CDR1 and CDR2 are MGHRA and YSYEKL. Trimming stripped 2 bases from V and 4 bases from J, with 12 bases between. The CDR3 runs 16 residues. The table came from immunoSEQ multiplex PCR; TCRdb's copy has only in-frame clones and leaves some out. The sample has 55,000 to 80,000 clones; 81% are singletons. Time point noted: pretreatment peripheral blood. The material sequenced was PBMCs, taken around atezolizumab (anti-PD-L1) treatment. This sequence joins TRBV4-1 and TRBJ2-6; no clear D. The TCR sequence derives from a man between 70 and 80 years old with urothelial cancer. This chain's CDR3 is CASSQTILRGANVLTF. The CDR3 coding sequence is TGCGCCAGCAGCCAAACCATACTCAGGGGGGCCAACGTCCTGACTTTC.